A single sample is the source of the 7 T cell receptor beta chains below, sequenced in a study of T cell responses to AZD1222 COVID-19 vaccine. The method was immunoSEQ multiplex PCR; TCRdb's version includes in-frame clones alone and lacks a portion of them. Altogether approximately 140,000 clones are present, 91% being singletons, with the ten largest covering approximately 2.1%. This specimen consisted of peripheral blood, obtained 28 days after the second AZD1222 dose. Every receptor here comes from an adult who received the AZD1222 COVID-19 vaccine.

The CDR3 protein is CASSLDLRGEAFF. DNA for the CDR3: TGTGCCAGCAGCTTAGACCTGAGGGGTGAAGCTTTCTTT. V is TRBV11-3 and J is TRBJ1-1; D is perhaps TRBD1 (5 bases). With 0 bases removed from V and 7 bases from J, the gap between germline ends came to 9 bases. The CDR3 runs to 13 residues. The germline gives CDR1 SGHNT, CDR2 YENEEA.

The chain joins TRBV5-1 to TRBJ2-7; D gene ambiguous. Trimming cost V 0 bases and J 4 bases, with 8 bases left between them. The CDR3 extends over 13 amino acids. Germline V gene lookup returns CDR1 SGHRS and CDR2 YFSETQ. CDR3 region: CASSLAWSYEQYV. For the CDR3, the DNA is TGCGCCAGCAGCTTGGCTTGGTCGTACGAGCAGTACGTC.

The sample holds one count of this clone. The rearrangement links TRBV15 to TRBJ2-3; either TRBD1 or TRBD2 may supply D (5 bases each). V was pared by 1 base and J by 1 base, with 6 bases between. The CDR3 runs to 14 residues. Germline loops: CDR1 LNHNV, CDR2 YYDKDF (reference sequence). Written as DNA, the CDR3 is TGTGCCACCAGCAGAGGAGGGGGCACAGATACGCAGTATTTT. Its translation: CATSRGGGTDTQYF.

The chain recombines TRBV4-2 with TRBJ1-3, with D possibly matching TRBD1 (5 bases). This CDR3 is built from 14 residues. The germline gives CDR1 LGHNA, CDR2 YNFKEQ. Trimming left V 3 bases short and J 2 bases short, with 8 bases between. The CDR3 DNA reads TGTGCCAGCAGCCATACAGGCACTGGAAACACCATATATTTT. Amino acids: CASSHTGTGNTIYF.

The V call is TRBV6-5, the J call TRBJ2-7; 8 bases align to TRBD1. Germline V gene data show CDR1 as MNHEY and CDR2 as SVGAGI. The CDR3 loop spans 14 amino acids. The junction had 4 bases not matched to a gene; V was cut back by 6 bases and J by 0 bases. The CDR3 reads CASRRTGNSYEQYF. CDR3 DNA: TGTGCCAGCAGGCGGACAGGGAACTCCTACGAGCAGTACTTC.

The chain carries TRBV6-5 and TRBJ2-7; 10 bases match TRBD2. CDR3 length: 15 residues. From germline, CDR1 is MNHEY and CDR2 SVGAGI. Trimming removed 5 bases from V and 5 bases from J; junction bases left unmatched: 9. CDR3 loop: CASSPTAGGLHEQYV. CDR3 DNA sequence: TGTGCCAGCAGTCCCACAGCGGGAGGGCTCCACGAGCAGTACGTC.

This rearrangement joins TRBV6-5 to TRBJ2-7; D is undetermined. Germline CDR1 is MNHEY and CDR2 is SVGAGI. Deletions cut 7 bases from V and 0 bases from J, with 16 bases between. The CDR3 is 15 amino acids. The DNA of the CDR3 is TGTGCCAGCAAATCTCGGGCGGACGCCTCCTACGAGCAGTACTTC. As protein: CASKSRADASYEQYF.